Presented here are 18 T cell receptor beta chains from one specimen sequenced in a study of technical replicates of blood from several donors. Method: immunoSEQ multiplex PCR; TCRdb's copy keeps in-frame clones and lacks some. The sample consists of fewer than 95,000 clones, 91% of them appearing once. The sample was T cells isolated from PBMCs. The receptors originated from a human donor in good health.

V and J are TRBV7-4 and TRBJ2-5, with 8 nucleotides matching TRBD1. V was pared by 4 bases and J by 3 bases, with 28 bases of the junction left unmatched. The CDR3 is 22 amino acids. The germline V gene has CDR1 SGHVT and CDR2 SQSDAQ. CDR3 nucleotide sequence: TGTGCCAGCAGCTCAAAGAAACCGACAGGGGCCCCGCCTACGCCGGTCGAAGAGACCCAGTACTTC. It codes for CASSSKKPTGAPPTPVEETQYF. Using reference TRBV7-4 and TRBJ2-5 for the parts outside the CDR3, the full variable domain is GAGVSQSPRYKVAKRGRDVALRCDSISGHVTLYWYRQTLGQGSEVLTYSQSDAQRDKSGRPSGRFSAERPERSVSTLKIQRTEQGDSAVYLCASSSKKPTGAPPTPVEETQYFGPGTRLLVL.

The chain employs TRBV27 and TRBJ2-7, with TRBD1 identical over 9 bases. The length of the CDR3 is 16 residues. The V gene end was trimmed by 3 bases and the J gene end by 5 bases; junction bases not matched to a gene: 11. Germline V lookup: CDR1 MNHEY, CDR2 SMNVEV (reference sequence). CDR3 in amino acids: CASSFLPGQGTNEQYF. The CDR3 DNA reads as TGTGCCAGCAGTTTTCTGCCAGGACAGGGGACAAACGAGCAGTACTTC.

The chain is built from TRBV12-5 and TRBJ1-2; TRBD1 matches 7 bases. In germline, CDR1 is LGHNT, CDR2 FRNRAP. The CDR3 totals 14 residues. The V gene end was trimmed by 6 bases and the J gene end by 4 bases; junction bases not matched to a gene: 8. CDR3 sequence (DNA): TGTGCTAGTGGGTTAACAGGGGTTGTCTATGGCTACACCTTC. Translating it yields CASGLTGVVYGYTF.

The table lists this clone with a few counts. This chain connects TRBV28 to TRBJ1-2; 9 nucleotides agree with TRBD1. With 10 bases clipped from V and 8 bases from J, the junction kept 11 bases outside the gene matches. CDR1 is MDHEN and CDR2 is SYDVKM in the germline V gene. This CDR3 comprises 13 residues. The CDR3 DNA reads as TGTGCCATCTTGCAGGGACAGGGATTGGGCTACACCTTC. Amino acids: CAILQGQGLGYTF.

V and J are TRBV2 and TRBJ2-2, with a weak D call TRBD2 (5 bases). The CDR3 extends over 20 amino acids. The germline V gene has CDR1 SNHLY and CDR2 FYNNEI. V gave up 1 base and J gave up 6 bases, with 27 bases separating them. CDR3 residues: CASSEGAYTGRRHPAGELFF. The CDR3 nucleotides are TGTGCCAGCAGTGAAGGTGCCTATACCGGACGGAGGCACCCCGCCGGGGAGCTGTTTTTT.

The V call is TRBV27, the J call TRBJ2-7; possible D gene TRBD1, 6 bases. Trimming took 0 bases from V and 10 from J, leaving 10 bases between them. The CDR3 totals 12 residues. Germline V gene lookup returns CDR1 MNHEY and CDR2 SMNVEV (reference sequence). Here the CDR3 DNA reads TGTGCCAGCAGTTTATCGAGGACAGCCCAGTACTTC. It codes for CASSLSRTAQYF.

V is TRBV19 and J is TRBJ2-2; 7 nucleotides align to TRBD2. The germline CDR1 and CDR2 sequences are LNHDA and SQIVND (reference sequence). The V segment lost 11 bases and the J segment 3 bases; nucleotides outside the gene matches: 9. This CDR3 has 14 amino acids. The CDR3 protein is CASRRGRDTGELFF. CDR3 in DNA: TGTGCCTCTAGGCGGGGGAGGGACACCGGGGAGCTGTTTTTT. The entire variable domain, with the rest obtained from reference TRBV19 and TRBJ2-2, is as follows: DGGITQSPKYLFRKEGQNVTLSCEQNLNHDAMYWYRQDPGQGLRLIYYSQIVNDFQKGDIAEGYSVSREKKESFPLTVTSAQKNPTAFYLCASRRGRDTGELFFGEGSRLTVL.

The V gene is TRBV5-4, the J gene TRBJ2-1, with D possibly TRBD2 on 6 matching bases. CDR1 and CDR2 from the germline V gene are SGHNT and YYREEE (reference sequence). V lost 6 bases to trimming and J lost 7 bases, with 11 bases between them. The CDR3 is 12 residues long. This CDR3 is CASTIGGNEQFF. CDR3 DNA: TGTGCCAGCACCATAGGAGGGAATGAGCAGTTCTTC.

V usage is TRBV21-1 and J usage is TRBJ1-1; the table gives TRBD1 as D, unverified against the DNA. TRBV21-1 is described as a pseudogene. The CDR3 is 15 amino acids. This CDR3 reads CASSKVYPQEREAFF. CDR3 DNA sequence: TGTGCCAGCAGCAAAGTTTACCCCCAGGAACGGGAAGCTTTCTTT.

The chain is built from TRBV11-3 and TRBJ2-3; a weak D match, TRBD2 (7 bases). This CDR3 has 15 amino acids. The V and J ends lost 9 bases and 2 bases respectively, with 18 bases between them. CDR1 is SGHNT and CDR2 is YENEEA in the germline V gene. CDR3 coding DNA: TGTGCCAGTGGGGAGGCGGGGGCCTTCACAGATACGCAGTATTTT. Amino acid sequence: CASGEAGAFTDTQYF. Full variable domain (remainder filled in from reference TRBV11-3 and TRBJ2-3): EAGVVQSPRYKIIEKKQPVAFWCNPISGHNTLYWYLQNLGQGPELLIRYENEEAVDDSQLPKDRFSAERLKGVDSTLKIQPAELGDSAVYLCASGEAGAFTDTQYFGPGTRLTVL.

The chain carries TRBV4-2 and TRBJ2-2; no firm D call. V was pared by 1 base and J by 7 bases, with 13 bases between. Germline-derived CDR1 and CDR2 are LGHNA and YNFKEQ. The CDR3 totals 15 residues. CDR3 in DNA: TGTGCCAGCAGCCAAGTCTGGGCTCTCGACGGGGAGCTGTTTTTT. This translates into CASSQVWALDGELFF.

The rearrangement links TRBV19 to TRBJ2-7; no definite D call. The CDR3 covers 15 residues. V was trimmed by 2 bases and J by 2 bases, leaving 13 bases between them. Germline V gene sequence: CDR1 LNHDA, CDR2 SQIVND (reference sequence). CDR3 sequence reads: CASSITSRETYEQYF. CDR3 nucleotide sequence: TGTGCCAGTAGTATAACTTCTAGAGAAACCTACGAGCAGTACTTC. The full variable domain, its missing parts supplied by reference TRBV19 and TRBJ2-7, is DGGITQSPKYLFRKEGQNVTLSCEQNLNHDAMYWYRQDPGQGLRLIYYSQIVNDFQKGDIAEGYSVSREKKESFPLTVTSAQKNPTAFYLCASSITSRETYEQYFGPGTRLTVT.

The rearrangement uses TRBV6-5 and TRBJ1-2; D remains ambiguous. The length of the CDR3 is 12 residues. V was cut by 2 bases and J by 2 bases, with 3 bases left in between. In germline, CDR1 is MNHEY, CDR2 SVGAGI. In DNA form, the CDR3 reads TGTGCCAGCAGTTACCGGAACTATGGCTACACCTTC. Its translation: CASSYRNYGYTF.

The CDR3 DNA reads as TGTGCCAGTAGTATAGATCATCAGCGGGGGGGCACCTACGAGCAGTACTTC. Its translation: CASSIDHQRGGTYEQYF. The rearrangement links TRBV19 to TRBJ2-7; 10 positions match TRBD2. CDR1 is LNHDA and CDR2 is SQIVND in the germline V gene (reference sequence). Trimming at V came to 0 bases and at J to 2 bases, leaving 7 bases not matched to a gene. This CDR3 spans 17 amino acids.

This clone was observed a single time. V gene TRBV7-8 combines with J gene TRBJ2-4; possible D gene TRBD2, 6 bases. There are 13 residues in the CDR3. Germline V gives CDR1 SGHVS, CDR2 FQNEAQ. V lost 1 base and J 9 bases, leaving 10 bases between the germline ends. The CDR3 coding sequence is TGTGCCAGCAGCTTAGTGGGACTTAGCATTCAGTACTTC. Its protein is CASSLVGLSIQYF.

CDR3 sequence: CAWSRGAGNTIYF. CDR3 coding DNA: TGTGCCTGGAGCAGGGGAGCTGGAAACACCATATATTTT. The genes are TRBV30 and TRBJ1-3, with D possibly being TRBD1 (6 bases). With 3 bases removed from V and 2 bases from J, the gap between germline ends came to 8 bases. The CDR3 length is 13 residues. CDR1 and CDR2 from the germline V gene are GTSNPN and SVGIG (reference sequence).

V usage is TRBV29-1 and J usage is TRBJ1-2; TRBD1 matches 9 bases. This CDR3 is 13 amino acids long. Germline values: CDR1 SQVTM, CDR2 ANQGSEA. V dropped 6 bases and J dropped 6; count of bases not matched to a gene: 8. The CDR3: CSVQSTGGNGYTF. The CDR3 bases are TGCAGCGTACAGTCAACAGGGGGCAATGGCTACACCTTC.

This clone was counted a few times. The rearrangement uses TRBV5-1 and TRBJ2-2, with 11 bases matching TRBD2. The CDR3 is 18 amino acids. V lost 4 bases, J lost 6 bases, and 14 bases stayed unmatched. Germline values: CDR1 SGHRS, CDR2 YFSETQ. The CDR3, as DNA: TGCGCCAGCAGCGCTACTAGCGGGAGTGGATTCGGGGCCGGGGAGCTGTTTTTT. Encoded protein: CASSATSGSGFGAGELFF.